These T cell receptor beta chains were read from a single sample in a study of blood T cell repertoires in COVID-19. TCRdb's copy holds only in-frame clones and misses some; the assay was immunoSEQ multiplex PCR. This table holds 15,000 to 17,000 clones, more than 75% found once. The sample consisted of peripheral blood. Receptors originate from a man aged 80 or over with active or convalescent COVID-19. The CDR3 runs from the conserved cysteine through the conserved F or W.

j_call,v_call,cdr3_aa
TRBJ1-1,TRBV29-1,CSVDLQMNTEAFF
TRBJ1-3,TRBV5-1,CASSLEPAGRDSGNTIYF
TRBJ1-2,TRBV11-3,CASSSQRDGYTF
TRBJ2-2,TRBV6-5,CASSYQVNTGELFF
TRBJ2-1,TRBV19,CASRETTGGNNEQFF
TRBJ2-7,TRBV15,CATSRGTGMVDEQYF
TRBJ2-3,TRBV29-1,CSETRGTDTQYF
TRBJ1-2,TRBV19,CASSIGTNYGYTF
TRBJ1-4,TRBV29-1,CSVRGTGTDEKLFF
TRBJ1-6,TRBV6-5,CASSDWGAYNSPLHF
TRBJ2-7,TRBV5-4,CASSIAAGGPSYEQYF
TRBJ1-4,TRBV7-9,CASSKDRGDEKLFF
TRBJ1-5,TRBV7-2,CASSFDRDQPQHF
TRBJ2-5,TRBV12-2,CASRLVAGGAQETQYF
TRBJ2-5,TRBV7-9,CASSRDRGQETQYF
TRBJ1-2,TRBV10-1,CASSGGQEYGYTF
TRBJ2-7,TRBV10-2,CASSESGLAGSSYEQYF
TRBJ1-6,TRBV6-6,CASKNTDLFYNSPLHF
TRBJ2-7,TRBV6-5,CASSHGTGTLYEQYF
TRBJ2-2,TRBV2,CASRDRPTGELFF
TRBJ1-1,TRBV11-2,CASSWNRGNTEAFF
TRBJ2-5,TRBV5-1,CASSDTSAGETQYF
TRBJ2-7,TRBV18,CASSPLAGGYEQYF
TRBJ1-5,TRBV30,CAWSRVTLSSNQPQHF
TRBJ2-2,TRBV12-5,CASGLWAGLKFGELFF
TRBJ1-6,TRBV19,CASSIVGHGSPLHF
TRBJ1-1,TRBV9,CASSRDREGTTEAFF
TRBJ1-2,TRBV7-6,CASSGTTGGAYGYTF